This entry is about one T cell receptor beta chain. Its specificity is unknown. This record comes from a study of T cell repertoires in cytomegalovirus infection. Looking at the study overall: A matching HLA type, together with CMV infection, was signaled by public TCR beta signatures.

V shed 4 bases and J 4 bases; nucleotides not matched to a gene: 15. Germline CDR1 is ENHRY and CDR2 is SYGVKD. This CDR3 is 17 amino acids long. TCRdb recomputed calls from the reads with MiXCR, one row per CDR3 protein. Of about 770,000 distinct CDR3 sequences in the sample, 25% to 30% were seen once. The source is a human donor in good health (CMV status not recorded). Some clones in this sample may be carry-over from other donors' samples. V gene TRBV10-3 combines with J gene TRBJ1-2, with TRBD1 matching 7 bases. This material consisted of cultured CD8+ T cells from PBMCs, taken from culture after CMV antigen stimulation. The CDR3 bases are TGTGCCATCAGTGTACTTCTGGACCCGGACAGGATCTATGGCTACACCTTC. Amino acids: CAISVLLDPDRIYGYTF.